The sequence of this T cell receptor (beta chain) was determined in a study of blood T cell repertoires in COVID-19. Study context: COVID-19 samples from acute and convalescent phases originated in the United States, Italy and Spain. Nucleic acid was either cDNA or gDNA, and it came from T cells, B-cell-depleted T cells, or PBMCs.

The V end was cut by 6 bases, the J end by 5 bases, with 11 bases between. The CDR3 spans 12 residues. Germline CDR1 reads SGHRS; CDR2 reads YFSETQ. Per the authors' pipeline: Amplification with reference gene primers provided the estimates of nucleated cell counts. Assay: immunoSEQ multiplex PCR; the TCRdb copy retains only in-frame clones and omits some. The V and J calls and clone size come from that table; D and trimming were worked out from the DNA. The table has 55,000 to 65,000 clones, around 90% seen once. This receptor was taken from a human donor with acute or convalescent COVID-19. The donor label of this sample is uncertain. Material for sequencing was peripheral blood. This chain connects TRBV5-1 to TRBJ1-1; D not certain. CDR3 DNA sequence: TGCGCCAGCACAGAAGGAGGGACTGAAGCTTTCTTT. This sequence encodes CASTEGGTEAFF.